This passage covers 4 T cell receptor beta chains from one sample sequenced in a study of control samples from healthy donors and cancer patients. TCRdb keeps only in-frame clones here, not all; method: immunoSEQ multiplex PCR. Here the sample spans 70,000 to 95,000 clones, roughly 93% being singletons. Sequences were obtained from PBMCs. The receptors stem from a woman between 35 and 50 years old with lung cancer.

The chain joins TRBV19 to TRBJ2-1; TRBD2 matches at 7 bases. V trimming: 2 bases; J trimming: 6 bases; junction bases outside the gene matches: 4. CDR1 is LNHDA, CDR2 SQIVND, per germline (reference sequence). The length of the CDR3 is 14 residues. CDR3 sequence: CASSIWEGGNEQFF. CDR3 DNA sequence: TGTGCCAGTAGTATATGGGAGGGAGGCAATGAGCAGTTCTTC.

V gene TRBV18 combines with J gene TRBJ1-1, with D perhaps TRBD1 (5 bases). Trimming took off 3 bases at V and 11 bases at J, with 22 bases between the two ends. Germline V gene lookup returns CDR1 KGHSH and CDR2 LQKENI. The CDR3 consists of 15 residues. CDR3 protein: CASSPRPGREFGAFF. For the CDR3, the DNA is TGTGCCAGCTCACCCCGGCCAGGGAGGGAATTTGGGGCTTTCTTT.

This clone was observed a single time. One junction end disagrees with the germline gene, perhaps due to a read error. This rearrangement joins TRBV15 to TRBJ2-5, with 10 bases lining up with TRBD2. In germline, CDR1 is LNHNV, CDR2 YYDKDF (reference sequence). The length of the CDR3 is 12 residues. CDR3 DNA: TGTGCCACCAGCAGCGGGACTAGCGTTTTGGACTTC. It encodes CATSSGTSVLDF.

The rearrangement uses TRBV6-1 and TRBJ2-5; 9 bases agree with TRBD2. Trimming removed 2 bases from V and 1 base from J; junction bases left unmatched: 5. The CDR3 consists of 16 residues. The germline V gene encodes CDR1 MNHNS and CDR2 SASEGT. In nucleotides, the CDR3 is TGTGCCAGCAGTGAATTCGGCGGGGGGGCCCAAGAGACCCAGTACTTC. Protein product: CASSEFGGGAQETQYF.